A selection of T cell receptor beta chains follows, all from one sample in a study of identical twins. TCRdb analysed the 5' RACE reads with MiXCR anew, one entry per CDR3 protein. The sample lists under 900,000 distinct CDR3 sequences, about 20% occurring once. This sample also belongs to another study, concerning T cells expressing NK-cell markers.

Specimen: PBMCs. The receptors were gathered from a woman aged 18-35 years in good health. The conserved cysteine and the conserved F or W are not part of the CDR3 here. The order of the fields is J gene, D gene, V gene, CDR3 protein. The D gene is left open where the match is weak.

J gene: TRBJ1-2
D gene: NA
V gene: TRBV30
CDR3 protein: AWGSYT

J gene: TRBJ2-1
D gene: NA
V gene: TRBV6-1
CDR3 protein: ASTPKVGRLSSYNEQF

J gene: TRBJ2-7
D gene: TRBD2
V gene: TRBV6-1
CDR3 protein: ASRRWRGTTYEQY

J gene: TRBJ2-5
D gene: NA
V gene: TRBV2
CDR3 protein: ASSDREKETQY

J gene: TRBJ1-5
D gene: NA
V gene: TRBV7-9
CDR3 protein: ASSLAGDSNQPQH

J gene: TRBJ2-7
D gene: NA
V gene: TRBV7-2
CDR3 protein: ASTLGYEQY

J gene: TRBJ2-3
D gene: NA
V gene: TRBV4-1
CDR3 protein: ASSPRSGTRPDTQY

J gene: TRBJ2-7
D gene: TRBD2
V gene: TRBV7-2
CDR3 protein: ASSLLIAGVGEQY

J gene: TRBJ2-1
D gene: TRBD2
V gene: TRBV5-6
CDR3 protein: ASSEAGVVNEQF

J gene: TRBJ2-1
D gene: NA
V gene: TRBV11-2
CDR3 protein: ASSLALRVYNEQF

J gene: TRBJ2-5
D gene: NA
V gene: TRBV3-1
CDR3 protein: ASGPTVQETQY

J gene: TRBJ2-3
D gene: NA
V gene: TRBV12-3/TRBV12-4
CDR3 protein: ASTKKGSTDTQY

J gene: TRBJ2-7
D gene: NA
V gene: TRBV6-2/TRBV6-3
CDR3 protein: ASSYPDDEQY

J gene: TRBJ2-1
D gene: NA
V gene: TRBV12-3/TRBV12-4
CDR3 protein: ASSFGSLTELNEQF

J gene: TRBJ1-2
D gene: NA
V gene: TRBV5-4
CDR3 protein: ASSLGRTQSVGYT

J gene: TRBJ2-1
D gene: NA
V gene: TRBV20-1
CDR3 protein: SAEPRVSSYNEQF

J gene: TRBJ1-1
D gene: NA
V gene: TRBV11-2
CDR3 protein: ASSLIVGYTEAF

J gene: TRBJ2-7
D gene: NA
V gene: TRBV27
CDR3 protein: ASSFSHRSYEQY

J gene: TRBJ1-1
D gene: NA
V gene: TRBV7-2
CDR3 protein: ASSLSGVTEAF

J gene: TRBJ2-5
D gene: TRBD2
V gene: TRBV12-3/TRBV12-4
CDR3 protein: ASRIAGGARETQY

J gene: TRBJ1-2
D gene: NA
V gene: TRBV2
CDR3 protein: ASSTDGTYGYT

J gene: TRBJ2-7
D gene: TRBD2
V gene: TRBV5-1
CDR3 protein: ASSLGSRGLEVQQY

J gene: TRBJ2-7
D gene: NA
V gene: TRBV7-9
CDR3 protein: ASSFVTGDYEQY

J gene: TRBJ2-2
D gene: TRBD1
V gene: TRBV6-1
CDR3 protein: ASKKSRDRVNGELF

J gene: TRBJ2-3
D gene: TRBD1
V gene: TRBV5-1
CDR3 protein: ASSPGQALTGTQY

J gene: TRBJ2-7
D gene: NA
V gene: TRBV7-2
CDR3 protein: ASSLGRDREQY

J gene: TRBJ2-1
D gene: NA
V gene: TRBV20-1
CDR3 protein: SARDWAVGSSYNEQF

J gene: TRBJ1-1
D gene: TRBD1
V gene: TRBV5-1
CDR3 protein: ASSLRQGGMNTEAF

J gene: TRBJ1-1
D gene: TRBD1
V gene: TRBV7-9
CDR3 protein: ASSIMQGAAEAF

J gene: TRBJ2-2
D gene: TRBD2
V gene: TRBV11-2
CDR3 protein: ASSSRSSGRAATGELF

J gene: TRBJ2-7
D gene: TRBD1
V gene: TRBV12-3/TRBV12-4
CDR3 protein: ASSSGQGNYEQY

J gene: TRBJ2-7
D gene: NA
V gene: TRBV11-1
CDR3 protein: ASSHGTSHHPRSYEQY

J gene: TRBJ2-3
D gene: NA
V gene: TRBV19
CDR3 protein: ATSDAGLGTDTQY

J gene: TRBJ1-4
D gene: NA
V gene: TRBV20-1
CDR3 protein: SGLQGASEKLF

J gene: TRBJ1-6
D gene: TRBD1
V gene: TRBV12-3/TRBV12-4
CDR3 protein: ASRGQGVGFSPLH

J gene: TRBJ2-5
D gene: NA
V gene: TRBV20-1
CDR3 protein: SAAWSVQETQY

J gene: TRBJ1-6
D gene: NA
V gene: TRBV7-2
CDR3 protein: ASRTGGNSPLH

J gene: TRBJ2-7
D gene: NA
V gene: TRBV20-1
CDR3 protein: SAHRSGNPYEQY

J gene: TRBJ2-1
D gene: TRBD2
V gene: TRBV29-1
CDR3 protein: SVAGGPRDEQF

J gene: TRBJ2-2
D gene: NA
V gene: TRBV15
CDR3 protein: ATSRGSLTGELF

J gene: TRBJ2-3
D gene: TRBD2
V gene: TRBV28
CDR3 protein: ASSLWGLYRGRDTDTQY

J gene: TRBJ2-5
D gene: NA
V gene: TRBV9
CDR3 protein: ASSGGDTQETQY

J gene: TRBJ2-7
D gene: TRBD2
V gene: TRBV5-5
CDR3 protein: ASSWTGTSGLNEQY

J gene: TRBJ2-6
D gene: NA
V gene: TRBV20-1
CDR3 protein: SARDSGTGNVLT

J gene: TRBJ1-6
D gene: NA
V gene: TRBV29-1
CDR3 protein: SVLDSDNSPLH

J gene: TRBJ1-1
D gene: NA
V gene: TRBV10-3
CDR3 protein: AIRRHGTEGGF

J gene: TRBJ2-1
D gene: TRBD2
V gene: TRBV2
CDR3 protein: ASSGVSTGRAYNEQF

J gene: TRBJ2-3
D gene: TRBD2
V gene: TRBV4-1
CDR3 protein: ASSAPGLAGGPLRDTQY

J gene: TRBJ2-5
D gene: TRBD2
V gene: TRBV5-1
CDR3 protein: ASSTLERGGGKETQY

J gene: TRBJ2-1
D gene: TRBD2
V gene: TRBV4-3
CDR3 protein: ASSQDWAGGGNEQF

J gene: TRBJ2-7
D gene: NA
V gene: TRBV12-3/TRBV12-4
CDR3 protein: ASSPGRETYEQY

J gene: TRBJ2-1
D gene: TRBD2
V gene: TRBV9
CDR3 protein: ASSVGGGDAYNEQF

J gene: TRBJ1-4
D gene: TRBD1
V gene: TRBV5-6
CDR3 protein: ASSPRTGFNEKLF

J gene: TRBJ2-6
D gene: NA
V gene: TRBV5-1
CDR3 protein: ASSLMTRTGANVLT

J gene: TRBJ2-7
D gene: NA
V gene: TRBV12-3/TRBV12-4
CDR3 protein: ASSSSSGQTYEQY